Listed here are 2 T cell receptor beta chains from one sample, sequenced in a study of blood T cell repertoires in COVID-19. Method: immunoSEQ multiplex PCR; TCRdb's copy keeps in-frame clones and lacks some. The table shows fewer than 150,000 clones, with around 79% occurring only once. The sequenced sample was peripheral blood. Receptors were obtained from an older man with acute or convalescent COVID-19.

The CDR3 DNA is TGTGCCAGCAGCTTAGTTGCGGCAGGGTTGGGTTTGGGTCAGCCCCAGCATTTT. Translated: CASSLVAAGLGLGQPQHF. The V and J genes are TRBV7-2 and TRBJ1-5, with D possibly being TRBD1 (5 bases). V shed 1 base and J shed 6 bases, with 22 bases lying between them. The CDR3 covers 18 residues. Germline CDR1 is SGHTA and CDR2 is FQGNSA.

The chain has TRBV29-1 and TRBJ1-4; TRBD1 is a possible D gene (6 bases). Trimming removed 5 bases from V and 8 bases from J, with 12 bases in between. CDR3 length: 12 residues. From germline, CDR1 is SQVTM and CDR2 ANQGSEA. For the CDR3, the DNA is TGCAGCGTTCGAGCAGGGGACGAAAAACTGTTTTTT. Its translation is CSVRAGDEKLFF. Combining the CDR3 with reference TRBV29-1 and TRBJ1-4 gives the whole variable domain SAVISQKPSRDICQRGTSLTIQCQVDSQVTMMFWYRQQPGQSLTLIATANQGSEATYESGFVIDKFPISRPNLTFSTLTVSNMSPEDSSIYLCSVRAGDEKLFFGSGTQLSVL.